These T cell receptor beta chains were read from a single sample in a study of control samples from healthy donors and cancer patients. Some clones are missing from TCRdb's copy, which holds only in-frame ones; the method was immunoSEQ multiplex PCR. Of 150,000 or so clones in the sample, over 90% are singletons; the top ten hold approximately 2.5%. The sample consisted of blood. The receptors shown here come from a man in his forties or fifties in good health. Both conserved end residues are part of each CDR3. Fields, in order: D gene, J gene, clone size, V gene, CDR3 protein, CDR3 DNA. The D gene is left open where the match is weak. The size entry is marked missing in some rows and otherwise reads once, few, many or a size class.

-,TRBJ2-3,-,TRBV18,CASSPLRGLGTDTQYF,TGTGCCAGCTCACCCCTGAGGGGGTTGGGCACAGATACGCAGTATTTT
-,TRBJ1-5,-,TRBV6-5,CASSYSPVQPQHF,TGTGCCAGCAGTTACTCCCCTGTGCAACCCCAGCATTTT
-,TRBJ1-5,once,TRBV7-2,CASSLGRGGYPQHF,TGTGCCAGCAGCTTAGGTAGGGGCGGGTATCCCCAGCATTTT
TRBD1,TRBJ1-2,-,TRBV10-3,CAISDRTGESYGYTF,TGTGCCATCAGTGATAGGACAGGGGAAAGCTATGGCTACACCTTC
-,TRBJ1-2,-,TRBV3-1/TRBV3-2,CASSQDSIGRIYGYTF,TGTGCCAGCAGCCAAGATAGTATAGGCAGGATCTATGGCTACACCTTC
-,TRBJ1-5,-,TRBV19,CASSIVDSNQPQHF,TGTGCCAGTAGTATAGTGGATAGCAATCAGCCCCAGCATTTT
-,TRBJ1-2,-,TRBV10-3,CAISSGTGNYGYTF,TGTGCCATCAGTTCAGGGACGGGGAACTATGGCTACACCTTC
-,TRBJ1-1,once,TRBV21-1,CASSSRDHTSEAFF,TGTGCCAGCAGCTCCCGGGATCACACGTCTGAAGCTTTCTTT
-,TRBJ2-5,-,TRBV3-1/TRBV3-2,CASSTPGQETQYF,TGTGCCAGCAGTACCCCGGGTCAAGAGACCCAGTACTTC
TRBD2,TRBJ2-2,-,TRBV4-1,CASSLLTSDPGELFF,TGCGCCAGCAGTCTGCTTACTAGCGATCCCGGGGAGCTGTTTTTT
TRBD1,TRBJ2-1,-,TRBV19,CASSISGQGNNEQFF,TGTGCCAGTAGTATTAGTGGACAGGGAAACAATGAGCAGTTCTTC
-,TRBJ1-6,-,TRBV30,CAWSGLWGLDSPLHF,TGTGCCTGGAGTGGCCTTTGGGGGCTGGATTCACCCCTCCACTTT
TRBD2,TRBJ2-1,-,TRBV20-1,CSASGTSGRATYNEQFF,TGCAGTGCTAGTGGGACTAGCGGGAGGGCCACCTACAATGAGCAGTTCTTC
-,TRBJ1-5,-,TRBV28,CASRGQGLGPQHF,TGTGCCAGCAGAGGGCAGGGCCTCGGGCCCCAGCATTTT
-,TRBJ2-1,-,TRBV19,CASTQTPRRSYNEQFF,TGTGCCAGTACCCAGACTCCCAGACGCTCCTACAATGAGCAGTTCTTC
-,TRBJ2-2,-,TRBV3-1/TRBV3-2,CASSPQFTGELFF,TGTGCCAGCAGCCCACAGTTCACCGGGGAGCTGTTTTTT
TRBD1,TRBJ2-5,-,TRBV10-3,CAIRQGASETQYF,TGTGCCATCAGACAGGGGGCGTCAGAGACCCAGTACTTC
-,TRBJ2-2,-,TRBV29-1,CSVAGAIGELFF,TGCAGCGTCGCAGGGGCGATCGGGGAGCTGTTTTTT
TRBD2,TRBJ2-3,-,TRBV3-1/TRBV3-2,CASSQGLAGPRDTQYF,TGTGCCAGCAGCCAGGGACTAGCGGGCCCCAGAGATACGCAGTATTTT
TRBD1,TRBJ1-4,-,TRBV10-3,CAISESSRGSTNEKLFF,TGTGCCATCAGTGAGTCTTCCAGGGGGAGCACTAATGAAAAACTGTTTTTT
-,TRBJ2-5,-,TRBV19,CASSRQVMETQYF,TGTGCCAGTAGTAGACAGGTGATGGAGACCCAGTACTTC
-,TRBJ1-3,once,TRBV5-1,CASSLTGEASGNTIYF,TGCGCCAGCAGCTTGACAGGTGAAGCTTCTGGAAACACCATATATTTT
-,TRBJ2-3,-,TRBV6-5,CAGHRTNTDTQYF,TGTGCCGGCCATAGGACGAACACAGATACGCAGTATTTT
TRBD1,TRBJ2-4,-,TRBV19,CASSIRGQGRDIQYF,TGTGCCAGTAGTATACGGGGACAGGGCCGAGACATTCAGTACTTC
TRBD1,TRBJ1-2,-,TRBV28,CASRTGVDYGYTF,TGTGCCAGCAGGACAGGGGTCGACTATGGCTACACCTTC
TRBD2,TRBJ2-3,-,TRBV27,CASSLSGRAPDTQYF,TGTGCCAGCAGTTTGAGCGGGAGGGCCCCAGATACGCAGTATTTT
-,TRBJ2-5,-,TRBV20-1,CSAIQETQYF,TGCAGTGCCATACAAGAGACCCAGTACTTC
TRBD1,TRBJ2-7,-,TRBV28,CASSRATGGSYEQYF,TGTGCCAGCAGCCGGGCGACAGGGGGCTCCTACGAGCAGTACTTC
-,TRBJ2-3,-,TRBV18,CASSPPSEQWDRDTQYF,TGTGCCAGCTCACCACCATCGGAACAGTGGGATAGAGATACGCAGTATTTT
-,TRBJ2-1,-,TRBV20-1,CSARRDQEFF,TGCAGTGCTAGGCGGGATCAGGAGTTCTTC
-,TRBJ2-7,few,TRBV18,CASSPSGHRRVYEQYF,TGTGCCAGCTCACCCTCCGGCCACCGAAGAGTATACGAGCAGTACTTC
-,TRBJ2-1,-,TRBV6-5,CASSYSGPNNEQFF,TGTGCCAGCAGTTACTCGGGACCGAACAATGAGCAGTTCTTC
TRBD2,TRBJ2-7,-,TRBV10-1,CASSEGGTNEQYF,TGCGCCAGCAGTGAGGGGGGGACTAACGAGCAGTACTTC
-,TRBJ2-7,-,TRBV2,CASSGETFTYEQYF,TGTGCCAGCAGTGGAGAGACATTTACCTACGAGCAGTACTTC
TRBD2,TRBJ2-1,-,TRBV24-1,CATSTTSGSGNEQFF,TGTGCCACCAGTACGACTAGCGGGAGTGGGAATGAGCAGTTCTTC
-,TRBJ2-1,once,TRBV7-2,CASSLALANEQFF,TGTGCCAGCAGCTTAGCCCTAGCCAATGAGCAGTTCTTC
TRBD2,TRBJ2-4,-,TRBV10-2,CASSDRTSGIAKNIQYF,TGCGCCAGCAGTGACAGGACTAGCGGAATAGCCAAAAACATTCAGTACTTC
-,TRBJ1-1,-,TRBV10-1,CASSEHGTEAFF,TGCGCCAGCAGTGAGCATGGCACTGAAGCTTTCTTT
-,TRBJ2-5,-,TRBV11-2,CASSGPSRETQYF,TGTGCCAGCAGCGGGCCGTCGAGGGAGACCCAGTACTTC
TRBD1,TRBJ1-5,-,TRBV7-2,CASSPSYTGGNQPQHF,TGTGCCAGCAGTCCTAGTTATACAGGGGGCAATCAGCCCCAGCATTTT
-,TRBJ2-7,-,TRBV4-1,CASSQGARNYEQYF,TGCGCCAGCAGCCAAGGGGCCCGGAACTACGAGCAGTACTTC
-,TRBJ1-2,-,TRBV2,CASTNQVADGYTF,TGTGCCAGCACCAACCAGGTCGCGGATGGCTACACCTTC
-,TRBJ1-4,once,TRBV30,CAWSVRQAQLRGEKLFF,TGTGCCTGGAGTGTACGACAGGCCCAGTTGAGGGGGGAAAAACTGTTTTTT
-,TRBJ1-2,-,TRBV20-1,CSASVRGYTF,TGCAGTGCTTCCGTGCGGGGCTACACCTTC
-,TRBJ2-1,-,TRBV3-1/TRBV3-2,CASSQDGPVQFF,TGTGCCAGCAGCCAAGATGGACCCGTCCAGTTCTTC
TRBD1,TRBJ2-2,-,TRBV9,CASGPGQGANTGELFF,TGTGCCAGCGGGCCGGGACAGGGGGCGAACACCGGGGAGCTGTTTTTT
-,TRBJ2-7,-,TRBV5-1,CASSVSLRGEQYF,TGCGCCAGCAGTGTTTCCCTACGGGGCGAGCAGTACTTC
TRBD2,TRBJ2-7,few,TRBV4-2,CASSPTSGRASEQYF,TGTGCCAGCAGCCCGACTAGCGGGAGGGCCTCCGAGCAGTACTTC
-,TRBJ1-4,-,TRBV18,CASSPQSTNEKLFF,TGTGCCAGCTCACCACAGTCAACTAATGAAAAACTGTTTTTT
-,TRBJ2-3,-,TRBV6-1,CASSDRPVTDTQYF,TGTGCCAGCAGTGACCGACCGGTCACAGATACGCAGTATTTT
TRBD1,TRBJ1-1,-,TRBV2,CASVRDREAEAFF,TGTGCCAGCGTTCGGGACAGGGAGGCTGAAGCTTTCTTT
-,TRBJ2-1,-,TRBV2,CASTRPRGEQFF,TGTGCCAGCACCCGACCCCGAGGTGAGCAGTTCTTC
TRBD1,TRBJ1-6,-,TRBV18,CASSLMTGLDSPLHF,TGTGCCAGCTCACTAATGACAGGGCTGGATTCACCCCTCCACTTT
-,TRBJ1-5,-,TRBV19,CASSIVGGAQPQHF,TGTGCCAGTAGTATAGTTGGGGGTGCCCAGCCCCAGCATTTT
-,TRBJ2-7,-,TRBV5-5,CASSLVLGPSYEQYF,TGTGCCAGCAGCTTGGTCCTGGGTCCCTCCTACGAGCAGTACTTC
TRBD1,TRBJ2-3,-,TRBV6-5,CATRGDRGTDTQYF,TGTGCCACAAGAGGGGACAGGGGTACAGATACGCAGTATTTT
-,TRBJ1-6,-,TRBV18,CASSPTDSHNSPLHF,TGTGCCAGCTCACCAACCGACAGTCATAATTCACCCCTCCACTTT
-,TRBJ1-1,-,TRBV28,CASSLSWGGTEAFF,TGTGCCAGCAGTTTAAGTTGGGGGGGAACTGAAGCTTTCTTT
-,TRBJ1-6,-,TRBV28,CASSPPIGSPLHF,TGTGCCAGCAGTCCTCCGATAGGATCACCCCTCCACTTT